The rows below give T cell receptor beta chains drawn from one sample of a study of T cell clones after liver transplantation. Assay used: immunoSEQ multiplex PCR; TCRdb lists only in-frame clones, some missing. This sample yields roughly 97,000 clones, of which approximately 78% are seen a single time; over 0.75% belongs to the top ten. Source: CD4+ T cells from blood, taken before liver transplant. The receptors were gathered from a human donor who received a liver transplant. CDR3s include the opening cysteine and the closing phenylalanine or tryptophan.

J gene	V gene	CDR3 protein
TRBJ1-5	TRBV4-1	CASSPPTGWNQPQHF
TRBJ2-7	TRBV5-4	CASSQSASGGAQEQYF
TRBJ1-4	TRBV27	CASSADALWSEKLFF
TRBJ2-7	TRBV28	CASSLVGNEQYF
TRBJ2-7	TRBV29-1	CSVGDAGYEQYF
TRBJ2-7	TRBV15	CATSRYRDQGSEQYF
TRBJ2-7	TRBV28	CASSSNSYEQYF
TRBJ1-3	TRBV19	CASSSLASGNTIYF
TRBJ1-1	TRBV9	CASSVDSNTEAFF
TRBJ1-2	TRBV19	CASSIPRQGRYGYTF
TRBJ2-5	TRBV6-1	CASSLDSTQYF
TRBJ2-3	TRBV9	CASSALSGQSTDTQYF
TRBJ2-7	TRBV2	CASSRQGSPYEQYF
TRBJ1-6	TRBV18	CASSHGQGVDNSPLHF
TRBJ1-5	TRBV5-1	CASSKEGGDHQPQHF
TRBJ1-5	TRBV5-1	CASSLDGYVNQPQHF
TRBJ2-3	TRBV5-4	CASSRGGAGHTDTQYF
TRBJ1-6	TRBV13	CASSLGQMLNSPLHF
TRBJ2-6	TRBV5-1	CASSPTTGSGANVLTF
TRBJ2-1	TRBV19	CASRTSGSQNEQFF
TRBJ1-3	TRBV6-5	CASSYGRTSGNTIYF
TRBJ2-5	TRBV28	CASSFPDGTGETQYF
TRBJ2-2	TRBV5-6	CASSGDMGAGELFF
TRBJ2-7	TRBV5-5	CASSLGGLSSYEQYF
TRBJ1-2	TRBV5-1	CASSLSRIQDGYTF
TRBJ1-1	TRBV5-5	CASSRTGGVTEAFF
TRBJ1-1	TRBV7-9	CTSSSPSGGENTEAFF
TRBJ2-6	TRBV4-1	CATRTWISGANVLTF
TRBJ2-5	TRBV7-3	CASSPGALETQYF
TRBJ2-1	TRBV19	CASSPPTGLRPYNEQFF
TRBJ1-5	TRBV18	CASSPSLGGGGNSNQPQHF
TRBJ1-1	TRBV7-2	CASSLAAGGNTEAFF
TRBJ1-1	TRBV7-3	CASSPRQGALGTEAFF
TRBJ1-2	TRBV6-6	CASSYGGSNYGYTF
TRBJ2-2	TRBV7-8	CASSYRGQADTGELFF
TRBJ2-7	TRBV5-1	CASSSLAGVPREQYF
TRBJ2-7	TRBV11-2	CASSRVAYEQYF
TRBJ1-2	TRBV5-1	CASSIVGGRESGYTF
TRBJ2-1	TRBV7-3	CASSFRQSYNEQFF
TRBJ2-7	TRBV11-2	CASSFLDRRNEQYF
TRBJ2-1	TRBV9	CASSFRGLAGRYNEQFF
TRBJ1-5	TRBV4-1	CASSQDRAGNQPQHF
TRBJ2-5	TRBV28	CASSPGTVQETQYF
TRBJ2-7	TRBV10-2	CASGPALEEYF
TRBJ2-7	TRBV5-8	CASSRAFNPKEQYF
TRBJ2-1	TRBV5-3	CARSLLDPYNEQFF
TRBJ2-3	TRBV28	CASSLRGLAADTQYF
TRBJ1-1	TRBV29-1	CSARREAEAFF
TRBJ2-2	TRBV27	CASSLTGAATGELFF
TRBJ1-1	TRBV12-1	CASSFLGARTEAFF
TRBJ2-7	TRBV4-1	CASRPTGTVHEQYF
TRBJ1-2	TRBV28	CASSVGPYGYTF
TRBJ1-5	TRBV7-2	CASSPPPRQGSNQPQHF